This T cell receptor (beta chain) was identified during a study of T cell responses to AZD1222 COVID-19 vaccine. Study conclusions and caveats: There were vaccine-associated CD4 TCRs across spike, dominant at 160-218 and 743-854. At study baseline, merely six AZD1222 recipients were seropositive. In the spike-specific TCR repertoire, nearly half reportedly target unmutated variant regions.

Turning to this clone: As yet, its antigen is unknown.

Sequencing was performed with immunoSEQ multiplex PCR; in TCRdb, only in-frame clones are kept and a portion is missing. The table includes 100,000 to 150,000 clones, 84% detected once. Second-dose intervals near 4 or 12 weeks were combined. The CDR3 length is 15 residues. CDR1 is MDHEN, CDR2 SYDVKM, per germline. The V and J ends lost 3 bases and 4 bases respectively, with 16 bases between them. The sequencing here drew on peripheral blood, taken 28 days after the second AZD1222 dose. V gene TRBV28 combines with J gene TRBJ2-7; D gene uncertain. The clonotype originates from an adult who received the AZD1222 COVID-19 vaccine. Here the CDR3 reads CASSFYWGTLYEQYF. The CDR3 DNA follows: TGTGCCAGCAGTTTCTATTGGGGTACCTTATACGAGCAGTACTTC.